Sequencing of this T cell receptor (beta chain) was carried out in a study of relationships among human T cell subsets. Study findings and constraints: Some CD4+CD8+ double-positive cells may remain after bead sorting.

The CDR3 runs to 13 residues. V gave up 4 bases and J gave up 7 bases, with 14 bases separating them. Magnetic beads coated with subset-specific antibodies isolated the T cell subsets. Anti-CD69 microbeads isolated CD45RA-RO-CD69+ activated T cells. Semiquantitative ARM-PCR amplified T cell receptor alpha and beta CDR3 regions from mRNA. ARM-PCR used tagged nested gene-specific primers, then communal superprimers for exponential amplification. Nested primers were removed by exonuclease before the second PCR round. TCRdb re-derived calls from the multiplex PCR reads in MiXCR, one entry per CDR3 protein. The data contain 2,000 to 3,000 distinct CDR3 sequences, 40% to 50% of them singletons. To note about this clonotype: As yet, its antigen is unknown.

Specimen: activated T cells sorted from blood. The subset: CD45RA-RO-CD69+ activated T cells. The chain uses TRBV12-3 or TRBV12-4 and TRBJ2-7, with unresolved D. This sequence was found in a man aged 40-49 years in good health. CDR3 protein: CASSSGFLREQYF. For the CDR3, the DNA is TGTGCCAGCAGTTCTGGATTCCTTAGGGAGCAGTACTTC.